What follows are 17 T cell receptor beta chains derived from one specimen sequenced in a study of T cells after yellow fever vaccination. TCRdb ran MiXCR on the 5' RACE reads and lists one entry per CDR3 protein. The sample has approximately 120,000 distinct CDR3 sequences, 13% to 15% seen once. The material was CD8+ T cells sorted from PBMCs, obtained 5 days after the yellow fever booster vaccination. These receptors were taken from a man aged 18 to 29 who received the YFV17D yellow fever vaccine.

The chain uses TRBV6-5 and TRBJ2-1; D tentatively reads TRBD1 or TRBD2 (5 bases each). The germline V and J ends were trimmed by 2 bases and 9 bases, with 20 bases remaining between them. The germline CDR1 and CDR2 sequences are MNHEY and SVGAGI. The CDR3 is 16 amino acids. CDR3 sequence: CASSYRRGVMGLEQFF. CDR3 sequence (DNA): TGTGCCAGCAGTTACAGGAGAGGGGTAATGGGGCTTGAGCAGTTCTTC.

This clonotype appeared a few times. CDR3 region: CASFEVLSDEQFF. In DNA, the CDR3 is TGTGCCAGCTTCGAGGTTCTTTCAGATGAGCAGTTCTTC. The V and J genes are TRBV2 and TRBJ2-1; D gene ambiguous. The germline V and J ends were trimmed by 8 bases and 8 bases, with 16 bases remaining between them. CDR1 is SNHLY, CDR2 FYNNEI, per germline. The CDR3 sequence is 13 residues long.

This clonotype was seen a few times. The chain uses TRBV12-5 and TRBJ2-3; D not certain. V was trimmed by 7 bases and J by 2 bases, leaving 16 bases between them. This CDR3 is built from 15 residues. CDR1 and CDR2 from the germline V gene are LGHNT and FRNRAP. The CDR3 DNA sequence: TGTGCTAGTGCCCCGGCGAGCTTACTCACAGATACGCAGTATTTT. Its protein is CASAPASLLTDTQYF.

This clonotype turned up a few times. The chain couples TRBV12-3 or TRBV12-4 to TRBJ2-3; tentative D call: TRBD2 (6 bases). The length of the CDR3 is 13 residues. V lost 10 bases to trimming and J lost 6 bases, with 17 bases between them. CDR3 sequence reads: CATGGDPVDTQYF. CDR3 DNA: TGTGCCACCGGGGGAGACCCGGTGGATACGCAGTATTTT.

This chain joins TRBV6-5 and TRBJ1-5; 7 bases map to TRBD1. Germline assignment: CDR1 MNHEY and CDR2 SVGAGI. The CDR3 loop spans 13 amino acids. The J segment lost 5 bases and the V segment lost 5 bases, leaving 3 bases of the junction unmatched. The DNA for the CDR3 is TGTGCCAGCAGTCCGGGACAGTATCAGCCCCAGCATTTT. This codes for CASSPGQYQPQHF.

The rearrangement uses TRBV9 and TRBJ2-3; 9 bases map to TRBD2. The CDR3 length is 16 residues. Trimming removed 0 bases from V and 5 bases from J; junction bases left unmatched: 7. Germline assignment: CDR1 SGDLS and CDR2 YYNGEE. The DNA of the CDR3 is TGTGCCAGCAGCGTAGAGGGCGGGGGGGCCGTAGATACGCAGTATTTT. This codes for CASSVEGGGAVDTQYF.

The chain joins TRBV7-9 to TRBJ2-2; D is tentatively TRBD1 or TRBD2 (6 bases each). V was cut by 5 bases and J by 0 bases, with 13 bases left in between. The CDR3 consists of 16 residues. Germline CDR1 is SEHNR and CDR2 is FQNEAQ (reference sequence). DNA of the CDR3: TGTGCCAGCAGCGATTTGGAGGGGGCGAACACCGGGGAGCTGTTTTTT. Translating gives CASSDLEGANTGELFF.

The J gene is TRBJ2-1, the V gene TRBV4-3, with D possibly matching TRBD2 (6 bases). V lost 4 bases, J lost 7 bases, and 20 bases lay in between. CDR1 and CDR2 from the germline V gene are LGHNA and YSLEER. The length of the CDR3 is 16 residues. The DNA for the CDR3 is TGCGCCAGCAGCCCGGTTCCTCCGGGACTGTCTAATGAGCAGTTCTTC. It specifies CASSPVPPGLSNEQFF.

The V and J genes are TRBV13 and TRBJ2-4; 12 bases match TRBD2. Germline CDR1 reads PRHDT; CDR2 reads FYEKMQ (reference sequence). V was pared by 3 bases and J by 1 base, with 4 bases of the junction left unmatched. The CDR3 covers 17 residues. The CDR3 sequence is CASSLGLAGSAKNIQYF. In DNA, the CDR3 is TGTGCCAGCAGCTTGGGACTAGCGGGCTCGGCCAAAAACATTCAGTACTTC.

This clonotype was detected a few times. The V gene is TRBV6-5, the J gene TRBJ2-2; D possibly corresponds to TRBD1 (6 bases). Deletions cut 6 bases from V and 2 bases from J, with 19 bases between. Germline-derived CDR1 and CDR2 are MNHEY and SVGAGI. There are 17 residues in the CDR3. Written as DNA, the CDR3 is TGTGCCAGCAGCCCATGGTCAGGGGCCGTCAACACCGGGGAGCTGTTTTTT. Protein: CASSPWSGAVNTGELFF.

V and J are TRBV4-1 and TRBJ1-1; 8 nucleotides match TRBD1. Germline CDR1 is MGHRA and CDR2 is YSYEKL. After removal of 1 base from V and 4 bases from J, the junction contained 8 bases not matched to a gene. The CDR3 is 16 residues long. The CDR3 here is CASSQVLRQGSTEAFF. CDR3 bases: TGCGCCAGCAGCCAAGTGCTTAGACAGGGGAGCACTGAAGCTTTCTTT.

This clonotype appeared many times. The J gene is TRBJ2-7, the V gene TRBV4-2, with 7 bases lining up with TRBD2. CDR3 length: 13 residues. Germline V gives CDR1 LGHNA, CDR2 YNFKEQ. The V gene end was trimmed by 4 bases and the J gene end by 6 bases; junction bases not matched to a gene: 6. The CDR3 sequence: CASSRGREGEQYV. The CDR3 DNA sequence: TGTGCCAGCAGCCGTGGCAGGGAGGGCGAGCAGTACGTC.

The chain carries TRBV4-3 and TRBJ1-2, with D possibly matching TRBD1 (5 bases). The germline gives CDR1 LGHNA, CDR2 YSLEER. The V end lost 7 bases, the J end lost 3 bases, and 18 bases lay between the germline ends. The CDR3 has 15 residues. CDR3 sequence (DNA): TGCGCCAGCACCCCCGGGGCTTCCCCCCACTATGGCTACACCTTC. Protein sequence: CASTPGASPHYGYTF.

This clonotype was recorded a few times. This chain uses TRBV4-3 with TRBJ2-1, with D possibly TRBD2 on 5 matching bases. The CDR3 totals 14 residues. The V end lost 0 bases, the J end lost 4 bases, and 7 bases lay between the germline ends. Germline V gene data show CDR1 as LGHNA and CDR2 as YSLEER. The CDR3: CASSQDGVYNEQFF. The DNA for the CDR3 is TGCGCCAGCAGCCAAGACGGGGTTTACAATGAGCAGTTCTTC.

This chain links TRBV20-1 with TRBJ1-2, with D hard to call. Germline CDR1 reads DFQATT; CDR2 reads SNEGSKA (reference sequence). V was cut by 2 bases and J by 0 bases, with 7 bases left in between. This CDR3 has 13 residues. The CDR3 here is CSARSAANYGYTF. The CDR3 nucleotides read TGCAGTGCTAGATCGGCTGCTAACTATGGCTACACCTTC.

The table lists this clonotype with a few counts. The chain uses TRBV10-3 and TRBJ1-1; no clear D gene. CDR1 is ENHRY and CDR2 is SYGVKD in the germline V gene. This CDR3 has 15 amino acids. Trimming removed 4 bases at V and 4 bases at J, with 16 bases between. The CDR3 nucleotides read TGTGCCATCAGTGGTGGCAGCACAACGGGCACTGAAGCTTTCTTT. Translating it yields CAISGGSTTGTEAFF.

The chain combines TRBV4-1 with TRBJ2-2, with D maybe TRBD2 (6 bases). CDR3 length equals 16 residues. V was cut by 4 bases and J by 5 bases, with 17 bases left in between. Germline assignment: CDR1 MGHRA and CDR2 YSYEKL. CDR3 protein: CASSPRTPAGTGELFF. The CDR3 DNA sequence: TGCGCCAGCAGCCCTAGGACGCCCGCGGGGACCGGGGAGCTGTTTTTT.